Below, one T cell receptor beta chain is given with its context. These data are taken from a study of cytomegalovirus exposure and HLA in healthy donors. Primers for the PCR totalled 60 Vbeta and 13 Jbeta. Some clones are missing from TCRdb's copy, which holds only in-frame ones; the method was immunoSEQ multiplex PCR. The listing records 130,000 or so clones. The V and J ends lost 2 bases and 7 bases respectively, with 12 bases between them. Germline assignment: CDR1 SEHNR and CDR2 FQNEAQ (reference sequence). CDR3 length equals 14 residues. The sample comprised PBMCs. The sequence derives from a woman aged 40 to 49 in good health and CMV-seronegative. The chain recombines TRBV7-9 with TRBJ2-1, with TRBD1 as a possible D gene (5 bases). The CDR3 loop reads CASSLRQSSNEQFF. Written as DNA, the CDR3 is TGTGCCAGCAGCTTACGACAGAGTTCTAATGAGCAGTTCTTC.